This TCR beta chain derives from a study of blood T cell repertoires in COVID-19 (dated by TCRdb to the early 2020s). For the wider study: Samples from collaborators originated in the United States, Italy and Spain and spanned both the acute and convalescent phases of COVID-19. The dataset comprised deeply sampled blood TCRbeta repertoires from subjects exposed to, actively infected with, or recovered from COVID-19. The sample metadata nearly always contained a de-identified subject ID, COVID-19 status, age in years and sex. The prospective study material was composed of cDNA or gDNA derived from T cells, B-cell-depleted T cells, or PBMCs. Where HLA class I and class II types were available, the types were taken from metadata supplied by the sample provider, not from assay-based typing. Samples came from the ongoing ImmuneRACE study (first 160 participants) plus 1,254 subjects from 6 global collaborators. The repertoires were released in a freely available public database intended as a resource for research on the immune response to SARS-CoV-2.

As encoded in the germline V gene, CDR1 is SGHDN while CDR2 is FVKESK. Its CDR3 holds 15 amino acids, cysteine through phenylalanine. Here the CDR3 DNA is all that survives: 45 bases in frame from base 1. The V end loses 3 bases and the J end loses 0 bases, and a stretch of 11 bases separates them. One collaborating source in Seattle enrolled patients during active infection and followed them longitudinally through the course of disease. Collaborating institutions collected whole blood in K2EDTA tubes following their own protocols. For TCRbeta analysis, collaborators shipped samples as frozen whole blood, isolated PBMCs, or DNA extracted from either of those sample types. Broader findings and caveats from the paper: The amount of clinical and demographic metadata varied by source and participant and was provided uncurated.

The immunoSEQ Assay, a bias-controlled multiplex PCR, was used to amplify TCRbeta CDR3 regions from genomic DNA. Under the source paper's analysis protocol: The number of nucleated cells in each sample was estimated from the amplification of reference gene primers within the assay. To quantify the absolute abundance of each unique TCRbeta CDR3 rearrangement, sequence reads were collapsed and filtered. For each sample, productive Simpson clonality was calculated as the square root of Simpson's diversity index across productive rearrangements. TCRdb obtained this table from immuneACCESS and retained in-frame rearrangements with V and J assigned. These tables miss some clones; where compared with another copy, unresolved V genes account for less than half of the shortfall, and the remainder is unexplained. V and J calls and clone size are copied from that table; D and trimming were computed from the DNA. The sample yields approximately 500,000 clones; around 90% were counted once. The ten top clones hold around 8% of the sample.

On this clone itself: Its antigen is currently not known. No base quality values were provided; no much bigger clone lies one nucleotide off.

The sample was peripheral blood. The chain was built from TRBV14 and TRBJ1-1; possibly the D gene is TRBD1, per 6 matching bases. The source is a woman in her forties or fifties with COVID-19, enrolled during active disease. The CDR3 amino acid sequence is: CASSQLTGMNTEAFF. The base sequence is TGTGCCAGCAGCCAGTTGACAGGTATGAACACTGAAGCTTTCTTT.